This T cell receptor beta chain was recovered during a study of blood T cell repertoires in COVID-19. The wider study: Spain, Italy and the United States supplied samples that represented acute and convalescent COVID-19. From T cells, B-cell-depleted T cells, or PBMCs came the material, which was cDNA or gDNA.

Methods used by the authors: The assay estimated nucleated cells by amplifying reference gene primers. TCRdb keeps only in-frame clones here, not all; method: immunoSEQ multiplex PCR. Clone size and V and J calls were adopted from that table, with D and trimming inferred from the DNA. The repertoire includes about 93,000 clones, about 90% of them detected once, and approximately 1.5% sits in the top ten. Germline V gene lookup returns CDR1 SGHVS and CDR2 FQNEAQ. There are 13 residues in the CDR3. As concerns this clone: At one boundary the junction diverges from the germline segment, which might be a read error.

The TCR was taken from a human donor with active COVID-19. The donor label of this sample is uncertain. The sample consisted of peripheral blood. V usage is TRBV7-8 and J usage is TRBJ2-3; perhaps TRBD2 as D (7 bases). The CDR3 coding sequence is TGTGCCAGCAGCTTAGCTGCGGCGGGGGCCCCTCACTTT. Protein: CASSLAAAGAPHF.